The clone carrying this TCR beta chain came up a few times. The table came from immunoSEQ multiplex PCR; TCRdb's copy has only in-frame clones and leaves some out. The table has a few hundred thousand clones, about 90% seen once. The sample originates from a study of blood T cell repertoires in COVID-19. Trimming took off 6 bases at V and 5 bases at J, with 10 bases between the two ends. The CDR3 covers 12 residues. The material sequenced was PBMCs or T cells enriched from blood (not recorded which). The source of this sequence is a man aged 25 to 40 who had recovered from COVID-19. The chain couples TRBV12-3 or TRBV12-4 to TRBJ1-2; D might be TRBD1 (5 bases). The chain's CDR3 is CASSPGVYGYTF. CDR3 sequence (DNA): TGTGCCAGCAGCCCGGGGGTATATGGCTACACCTTC.